These 15 T cell receptor beta chains share one sample of origin, sequenced in a study of T-cell reconstitution after alpha-beta-depleted transplantation in children (dated by TCRdb to about 2016). In the paper's terms, the treatment or condition label means: allogeneic hematopoietic cell transplantation with graft depleted of TCRalphabeta T cells and CD19 B cells. Libraries were built with PCR. The run used an Illumina HiSeq 2500. Molecular barcoding was employed in the preparation of TCR libraries, with unique molecular identifiers being used to normalize TCRbeta repertoire quantification. TCRdb took the public reads, trimmed them with fastp at Q25, ran MiXCR for clone calling and kept in-frame beta chains. CDR3 protein sequences are deduplicated, and each keeps its most common genes and DNA. Present in this sample are around 370,000 distinct CDR3 sequences, about 16% of which were seen just once. Of the sample, around two fifths falls within the top ten clones.

Material: PBMCs, mostly from graft donor cells, obtained 360 days after TCRalphabeta/CD19-depleted stem cell transplant. The receptors originated from a male patient aged 2-15 years who had a stem cell transplant for acute lymphoblastic leukemia, so the T cells may come from the graft donor.

The V gene is TRBV19, the J gene TRBJ1-4, with TRBD1 matching over 10 bases. V shed 5 bases, J shed 13 bases, and the junction held 13 bases outside the gene matches. This CDR3 region has 15 residues. CDR1 is LNHDA, CDR2 SQIVND, per germline (reference sequence). The CDR3, as DNA: TGTGCCAGTAGTGTCACGGGACAGGGGTTTTCGGGACTGTTTTTT. Its translation: CASSVTGQGFSGLFF.

V gene TRBV5-1 combines with J gene TRBJ2-7; no definite D call. CDR1 is SGHRS and CDR2 is YFSETQ in the germline V gene. CDR3 length: 14 amino acids. Trimming pared 4 bases from V and 2 bases from J, leaving 13 bases between. Here the CDR3 DNA reads TGCGCCAGCAGCGACGCCCGATGGCCCTACGAGCAGTACTTC. Translated: CASSDARWPYEQYF.

This chain links TRBV6-4 with TRBJ2-1; D call uncertain. This CDR3 has 13 amino acids. V lost 6 bases, J lost 3 bases, and 9 bases lay in between. In germline, CDR1 is MRHNA, CDR2 SNTAGT. The CDR3 DNA reads as TGTGCCAGCAGCACCCAGATCTACAATGAGCAGTTCTTC. It encodes CASSTQIYNEQFF.

There are a few counts of this clonotype. V and J are TRBV28 and TRBJ2-3; D might be TRBD1 (6 bases). The germline V gene has CDR1 MDHEN and CDR2 SYDVKM. The CDR3 length is 16 residues. V was cut by 6 bases and J by 2 bases, with 18 bases left in between. CDR3 sequence: CASSSWRTADTDTQYF. The CDR3 DNA follows: TGTGCCAGCAGCTCCTGGAGGACAGCCGACACAGATACGCAGTATTTT.

The rearrangement uses TRBV6-1 and TRBJ2-1, with TRBD2 matching 8 bases. The V gene's germline CDR1 is MNHNS and CDR2 SASEGT. The CDR3 covers 18 residues. V lost 5 bases and J lost 2; bases outside the gene matches: 14. The CDR3 sequence is CASSSLELLAGPYNEQFF. Written as DNA, the CDR3 is TGTGCCAGCAGTAGCCTAGAATTGCTAGCGGGCCCCTACAATGAGCAGTTCTTC.

Many counts were recorded for this clonotype. CDR3 loop: CASQGGQETQYF. As DNA, the CDR3 is TGTGCCAGCCAAGGCGGACAAGAGACCCAGTACTTC. The V call is TRBV6-5, the J call TRBJ2-5; D not resolved. This CDR3 is 12 amino acids long. The germline gives CDR1 MNHEY, CDR2 SVGAGI. V was cut by 8 bases and J by 2 bases, with 9 bases left in between.

This clonotype showed up many times. The rearrangement uses TRBV29-1 and TRBJ2-7, with unresolved D. Per germline, CDR1 SQVTM and CDR2 ANQGSEA. V lost 4 bases and J 6 bases, leaving 16 bases between the germline ends. The CDR3 is 13 residues long. CDR3 nucleotides: TGCAGCGTTGGGGCACCTTCGGCGCTCGAGCAGTACTTC. Its translation: CSVGAPSALEQYF.

V gene TRBV4-3 combines with J gene TRBJ1-6, with D perhaps TRBD1 (5 bases). This CDR3 comprises 18 residues. Germline-derived CDR1 and CDR2 are LGHNA and YSLEER. V was shortened by 0 bases and J by 0 bases, with 12 bases between the two germline ends. The CDR3 sequence: CASSQDWGSSSYNSPLHF. The CDR3 DNA is TGCGCCAGCAGCCAAGATTGGGGGTCGAGCTCCTATAATTCACCCCTCCACTTT.

This clonotype was recorded many times. The chain has TRBV9 and TRBJ2-7; perhaps TRBD2 as D (5 bases). The CDR3 length is 16 residues. The germline V gene encodes CDR1 SGDLS and CDR2 YYNGEE. Trimming removed 0 bases from V and 3 bases from J, with 16 bases in between. CDR3 protein: CASSVGPGVLIYEQYF. CDR3 nucleotide sequence: TGTGCCAGCAGCGTAGGACCCGGGGTATTGATCTACGAGCAGTACTTC.

On this clonotype: The CDR3 ends on some other residue instead of the conserved phenylalanine or tryptophan, so this is likely a read error. The V and J genes are TRBV4-2 and TRBJ2-1; the match to TRBD2 covers 8 bases. Germline V gene lookup returns CDR1 LGHNA and CDR2 YNFKEQ. V lost 4 bases, J lost 8 bases, and 7 bases stayed unmatched. The length of the CDR3 is 14 residues. CDR3 nucleotides: TGTGCCAGCAGCCCGGGGACTAGAATCGATGAGCAGTTCTGC. This gives the protein CASSPGTRIDEQFC.

The sample holds many counts of this clonotype. This chain connects TRBV5-1 to TRBJ2-1; 9 bases match TRBD1. The germline V gene encodes CDR1 SGHRS and CDR2 YFSETQ. CDR3 length: 15 residues. The J segment lost 1 base and the V segment lost 4 bases, leaving 3 bases of the junction unmatched. The CDR3 nucleotides are TGCGCCAGCAGCATGGGACAGGGTTCCTACAATGAGCAGTTCTTC. It translates to CASSMGQGSYNEQFF.

This clonotype was observed many times. The genes are TRBV29-1 and TRBJ2-3, with 12 positions matching TRBD2. This CDR3 region has 12 residues. Germline V CDR1 and CDR2: SQVTM, ANQGSEA. The V and J ends lost 5 bases and 7 bases, in that order; junction bases with no gene match: 1. CDR3 loop: CSVLAGGYTQYF. DNA of the CDR3: TGCAGCGTTCTAGCGGGAGGGTATACGCAGTATTTT.

This clonotype turned up a few times. This rearrangement joins TRBV2 to TRBJ2-7; perhaps D is TRBD1 or TRBD2 (5 bases each). Germline CDR1 SNHLY, CDR2 FYNNEI. V lost 5 bases and J lost 5, with 13 bases in between. This CDR3 is 13 amino acids long. In nucleotides, the CDR3 is TGTGCCAGCAGTTTCTGGGGACGGGACGAGCAGTACTTC. It translates to CASSFWGRDEQYF.

This clonotype was detected many times. V is TRBV2 and J is TRBJ2-7; D possibly corresponds to TRBD1 (5 bases). Germline CDR1 is SNHLY and CDR2 is FYNNEI. V lost 4 bases and J 2 bases, leaving 12 bases between the germline ends. This CDR3 has 14 residues. The CDR3 protein is CASSGTSGTYEQYF. The CDR3 coding sequence is TGTGCCAGCAGTGGGACATCCGGAACCTACGAGCAGTACTTC.

In its sample, this clonotype was seen a few times. The chain combines TRBV12-3 or TRBV12-4 with TRBJ2-1, with D possibly being TRBD1 (6 bases). This CDR3 region has 24 residues. Trimming removed 4 bases from V and 2 bases from J, with 39 bases in between. The CDR3 loop reads CASSSPSTGLIGPGPSRTYNEQFF. The CDR3 DNA sequence: TGTGCCAGCAGTTCCCCCTCGACAGGATTAATTGGTCCCGGCCCGTCCCGGACCTACAATGAGCAGTTCTTC.